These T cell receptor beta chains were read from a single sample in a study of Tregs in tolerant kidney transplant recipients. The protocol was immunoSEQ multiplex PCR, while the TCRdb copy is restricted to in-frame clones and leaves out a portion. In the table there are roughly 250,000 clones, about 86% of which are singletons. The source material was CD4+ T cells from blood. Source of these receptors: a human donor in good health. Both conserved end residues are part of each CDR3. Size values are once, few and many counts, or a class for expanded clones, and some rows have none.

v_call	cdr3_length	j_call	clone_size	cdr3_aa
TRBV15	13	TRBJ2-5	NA	CATSKPDQETQYF
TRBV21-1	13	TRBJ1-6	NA	CASSTGGDSPLHF
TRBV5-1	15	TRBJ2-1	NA	CASSLEVGILNEQFF
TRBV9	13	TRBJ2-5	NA	CASSVYFQETQYF
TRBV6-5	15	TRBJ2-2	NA	CASSRGWGNTGELFF
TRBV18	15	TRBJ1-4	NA	CASSHGTGGLEKLFF
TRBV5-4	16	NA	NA	CASSLGGGGVSYEQYF
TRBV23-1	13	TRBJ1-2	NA	CASSVTGRWGYTF
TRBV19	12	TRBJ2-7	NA	CASSMGGYEQYF
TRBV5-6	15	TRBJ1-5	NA	CASSLGPVGNQPQHF
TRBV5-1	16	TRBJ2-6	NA	CASSEGGHSGANVLTF
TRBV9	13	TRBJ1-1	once	CASSVAPRGEAFF
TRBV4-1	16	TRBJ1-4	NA	CASSTHVSGGSGKLFF
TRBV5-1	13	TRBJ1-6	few	CASKPLGNSPLHF
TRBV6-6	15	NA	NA	CASSYYRLDAYEQYF
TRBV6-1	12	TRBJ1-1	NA	CASSAEATEAFF
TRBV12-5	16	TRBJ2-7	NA	CASGLVLGLTSYEQYF
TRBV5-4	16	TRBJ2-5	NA	CASSSGDYHGVGTQYF
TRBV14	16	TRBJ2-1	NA	CASTQAVDWTHNEQFF
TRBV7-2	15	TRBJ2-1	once	CASSSSAGGRWEQFF
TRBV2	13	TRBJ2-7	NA	CASGSSLFYEQYF
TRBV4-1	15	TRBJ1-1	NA	CASSQGVFRNTEAFF
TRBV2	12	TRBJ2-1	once	CASSEGWDEQFF
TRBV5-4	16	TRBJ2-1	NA	CASSSSGGRGVSEQFF
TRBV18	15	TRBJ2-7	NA	CASSPGYGGLDEQYF
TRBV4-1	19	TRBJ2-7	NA	CASSLRETSGRSFSYEQYF
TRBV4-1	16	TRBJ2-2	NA	CASSQEVGWGTGELFF
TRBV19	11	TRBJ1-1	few	CASSRYTEAFF
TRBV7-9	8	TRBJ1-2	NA	CASSQSSF
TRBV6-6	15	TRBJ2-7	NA	CASSPPRAASYEQYF